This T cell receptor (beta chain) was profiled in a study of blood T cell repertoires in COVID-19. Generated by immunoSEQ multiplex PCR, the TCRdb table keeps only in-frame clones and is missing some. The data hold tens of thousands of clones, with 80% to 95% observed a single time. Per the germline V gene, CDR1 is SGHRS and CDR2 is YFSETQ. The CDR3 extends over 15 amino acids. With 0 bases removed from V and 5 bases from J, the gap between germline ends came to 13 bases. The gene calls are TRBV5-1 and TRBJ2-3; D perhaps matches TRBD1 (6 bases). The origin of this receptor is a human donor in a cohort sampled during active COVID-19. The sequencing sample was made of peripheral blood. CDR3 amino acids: CASSLGQALGDTQYF. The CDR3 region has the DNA TGCGCCAGCAGCTTGGGACAGGCCTTGGGAGATACGCAGTATTTT.